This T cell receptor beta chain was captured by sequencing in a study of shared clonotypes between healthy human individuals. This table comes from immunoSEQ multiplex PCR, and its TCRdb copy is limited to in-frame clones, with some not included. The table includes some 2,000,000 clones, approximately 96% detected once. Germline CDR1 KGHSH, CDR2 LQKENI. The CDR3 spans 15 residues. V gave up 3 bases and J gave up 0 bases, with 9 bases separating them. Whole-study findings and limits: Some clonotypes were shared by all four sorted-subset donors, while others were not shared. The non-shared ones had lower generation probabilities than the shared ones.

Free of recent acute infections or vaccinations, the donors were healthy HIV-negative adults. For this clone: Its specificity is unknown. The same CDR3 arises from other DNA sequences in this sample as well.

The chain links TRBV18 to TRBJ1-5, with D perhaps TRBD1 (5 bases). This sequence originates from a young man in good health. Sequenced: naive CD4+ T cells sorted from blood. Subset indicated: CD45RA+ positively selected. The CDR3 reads CASSPSGGSNQPQHF. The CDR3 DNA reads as TGTGCCAGCTCACCCTCCGGGGGTAGCAATCAGCCCCAGCATTTT.